This T cell receptor (beta chain) was recovered during a study of long-term antiretroviral therapy in people with HIV. Study-level findings and limits: Comparison with controls showed narrower CDR3 length ranges in HIV repertoires. Diversity increased after ART yet remained lower than in transplant donor controls. Repertoire composition at all time points was dominated by clones that had expanded before ART.

Survey level was the resolution at which the v3.0 immunoSEQ assay ran. Method: immunoSEQ multiplex PCR; TCRdb's copy keeps in-frame clones and lacks some. The sample shows over 25,000 clones, 95% to 96% of them seen only once. Trimming took 0 bases from V and 4 from J, leaving 16 bases between them. The germline V gene encodes CDR1 MNHEY and CDR2 SVGAGI. The CDR3 is 16 amino acids. Notes on this clone: Its antigen is still unknown.

The United States was where all participants with HIV were treated. The chain carries TRBV6-5 and TRBJ2-7; D gene unclear. The sample consisted of unsorted PBMCs, taken 6.5 to 6.9 years after starting antiretroviral therapy. The sequence was collected from a man younger than 40 with HIV. The CDR3 protein is CASSYSGQPTIYEQYF. Here the CDR3 DNA reads TGTGCCAGCAGTTACTCGGGCCAACCTACAATTTACGAGCAGTACTTC.